What follows are 4 T cell receptor beta chains derived from one specimen sequenced in a study of regulatory T cells in long-lasting Graves disease. Noted time point: newly diagnosed GD, antithyroid drugs for less than 3 months. After RNA was extracted from PBMCs, the TCR library was made from it. For TCR beta, libraries came from iRepertoire HTBI primers and Arm-PCR of CDR3 regions. TCRdb itself ran the multiplex PCR reads through MiXCR, one entry per CDR3 protein. The sample lists around 250,000 distinct CDR3 sequences, around a sixth occurring once. The same specimen was also included in a second study, on T cells in Graves' hyperthyroidism and ophthalmopathy.

Sequencing was performed on peripheral blood mononuclear cells (PBMCs), taken at new diagnosis, from a patient treated with antithyroid drugs. Receptors originate from a woman in her twenties or thirties with Graves disease.

This clonotype was recorded many times. V and J are TRBV6-2 or TRBV6-3 and TRBJ2-2; 12 positions match TRBD2. Germline assignment: CDR1 MNHEY and CDR2 SVGEGT. This CDR3 region has 18 residues. Trimming removed 6 bases from V and 7 bases from J; junction bases left unmatched: 15. The CDR3 region has the DNA TGTGCCAGCAGAGGACTAGCGGGGCCGTCTGGGGGGCACGGGGAGCTGTTTTTT. Encoded protein: CASRGLAGPSGGHGELFF.

This clonotype was recorded only once. The gene calls are TRBV20-1 and TRBJ2-2, with TRBD2 matching 11 bases. This CDR3 contains 16 residues. The germline V gene has CDR1 DFQATT and CDR2 SNEGSKA (reference sequence). Trimming removed 5 bases from V and 4 bases from J; junction bases left unmatched: 9. The CDR3 is CSAYVSGGAPTGELFF. The CDR3, as DNA: TGCAGTGCTTACGTTAGCGGGGGGGCCCCCACCGGGGAGCTGTTTTTT.

The sample holds a few counts of this clonotype. This rearrangement joins TRBV15 to TRBJ1-1; D unresolved. The germline V and J ends were trimmed by 0 bases and 1 base, with 3 bases remaining between them. Germline V gene data show CDR1 as LNHNV and CDR2 as YYDKDF (reference sequence). This CDR3 has 13 amino acids. The CDR3 spells CATSRDRNTEAFF. The CDR3 nucleotides are TGTGCCACCAGCAGAGACCGGAACACTGAAGCTTTCTTT. Supplemented by reference TRBV15 and TRBJ1-1, the full variable domain reads DAMVIQNPRYQVTQFGKPVTLSCSQTLNHNVMYWYQQKSSQAPKLLFHYYDKDFNNEADTPDNFQSRRPNTSFCFLDIRSPGLGDTAMYLCATSRDRNTEAFFGQGTRLTVV.

This clonotype was detected ten times or more. The chain carries TRBV19 and TRBJ1-2; D gene uncertain. Between the trimmed V and J ends, which lost 3 bases and 2 bases, there was a span of 13 bases. Germline V gene lookup returns CDR1 LNHDA and CDR2 SQIVND (reference sequence). The CDR3 spans 15 residues. The CDR3 region has the DNA TGTGCCAGTAGTATGGGTCAGGTCGACAACTATGGCTACACCTTC. This codes for CASSMGQVDNYGYTF.